The 24 T cell receptor beta chains below were found in one sample sequenced in a study of shared clonotypes between healthy human individuals. In the naive CD8 group, cells lacked CD45RO and were positively selected for CCR7, so terminally differentiated effector memory CD45RA+ cells were left out. Clones were read by immunoSEQ multiplex PCR, and TCRdb kept only the in-frame ones, dropping some. The sample has some 2.1 million clones; 80% to 95% are singletons. The sequencing sample was made of naive CD8+ T cells from PBMCs. These receptors were obtained from a young man in good health. Some clones in this sample may be carry-over from other donors' samples.

The chain joins TRBV27 to TRBJ2-7; D might be TRBD1 (6 bases). V was trimmed by 6 bases and J by 3 bases, leaving 18 bases between them. Looked up from germline, CDR1 is MNHEY and CDR2 is SMNVEV (reference sequence). The length of the CDR3 is 15 residues. Here the CDR3 reads CASRTYQGMGYEQYF. The CDR3 region has the DNA TGTGCCAGCAGAACTTACCAGGGGATGGGCTACGAGCAGTACTTC.

The chain employs TRBV4-3 and TRBJ2-5; TRBD2 is a possible D gene (5 bases). The J call may not be correct, given that the DNA end is closer to TRBJ2-7. The CDR3 length is 14 residues. Per germline, CDR1 LGHNA and CDR2 YSLEER. The CDR3 DNA sequence: TGCGCCAGCAGCCCATCACAGTTGAGGGACGAGCAGTACTTC. This encodes CASSPSQLRDEQYF.

This chain connects TRBV6-4 to TRBJ2-7; 10 bases are a match to TRBD2. The CDR3 runs 15 residues. CDR1 and CDR2 from the germline V gene are MRHNA and SNTAGT. V was pared by 3 bases and J by 2 bases, with 4 bases of the junction left unmatched. The CDR3 DNA follows: TGTGCCAGCAGTGAAGTAGCGGGAGGTGCCTACGAGCAGTACTTC. Its translation is CASSEVAGGAYEQYF.

The chain combines TRBV6-1 with TRBJ2-1, with no clear D. With 1 base removed from V and 8 bases from J, the gap between germline ends came to 9 bases. Germline CDR1 and CDR2: MNHNS and SASEGT. This CDR3 region has 13 residues. The CDR3 region has the DNA TGTGCCAGCAGTGAAGGGGGATGGGATGAGCAGTTCTTC. Translating it yields CASSEGGWDEQFF.

The chain employs TRBV5-8 and TRBJ2-7, with D possibly being TRBD2 (6 bases). Germline V CDR1 and CDR2: SGHTS, YDEGEE. The ends were cut back, 10 bases at V and 6 bases at J, with 11 bases in the middle. The CDR3 sequence is 10 residues long. CDR3 loop: CASRDFEQYF. CDR3 nucleotides: TGTGCCTCGCGGGACTTCGAGCAGTACTTC.

CDR3 nucleotide sequence: TGTGCCAGCAGCTTGGACCAGGGAGACAATCAGCCCCAGCATTTT. This codes for CASSLDQGDNQPQHF. This rearrangement joins TRBV5-8 to TRBJ1-5, with D tentatively TRBD1 (5 bases). Per the germline V gene, CDR1 is SGHTS and CDR2 is YDEGEE. Trimming took 0 bases from V and 3 from J, leaving 10 bases between them. The length of the CDR3 is 15 residues.

A note on this clone: This sample includes further DNA sequences coding for the same CDR3. The chain has TRBV5-1 and TRBJ2-7; 8 bases line up with TRBD1. The trim removed 4 bases at V and 2 bases at J, leaving 5 bases unmatched. This CDR3 is 14 amino acids long. Germline loops: CDR1 SGHRS, CDR2 YFSETQ. The CDR3 protein is CASSTRQGTYEQYF. The CDR3, as DNA: TGCGCCAGCAGCACCCGACAGGGGACCTACGAGCAGTACTTC.

V and J are TRBV27 and TRBJ2-7, with D maybe TRBD2 (5 bases). V was pared by 0 bases and J by 2 bases, with 11 bases between. Germline V gives CDR1 MNHEY, CDR2 SMNVEV (reference sequence). This CDR3 is built from 15 residues. In DNA form, the CDR3 reads TGTGCCAGCAGTTTATCTTGGCGGGTTGCCTACGAGCAGTACTTC. It translates to CASSLSWRVAYEQYF.

The chain carries TRBV10-2 and TRBJ1-5; perhaps TRBD1 as D (5 bases). Trimming pared 3 bases from V and 5 bases from J, leaving 11 bases between. This CDR3 is 14 amino acids long. CDR1 WSHSY and CDR2 SAAADI come from the germline V gene. Here the CDR3 reads CASSDGASHQPQHF. The CDR3, as DNA: TGCGCCAGCAGTGATGGGGCGTCTCATCAGCCCCAGCATTTT.

The rearrangement joins TRBV2 to TRBJ1-1, with D unresolved. Germline V gene lookup returns CDR1 SNHLY and CDR2 FYNNEI. V lost 6 bases and J 0 bases, leaving 14 bases between the germline ends. The length of the CDR3 is 15 residues. Written as DNA, the CDR3 is TGTGCCAGCAGAGTCCGGGCGGTCATGAACACTGAAGCTTTCTTT. This codes for CASRVRAVMNTEAFF.

V and J are TRBV18 and TRBJ2-1; 7 bases agree with TRBD2. The germline V gene encodes CDR1 KGHSH and CDR2 LQKENI. V was pared by 3 bases and J by 5 bases, with 13 bases of the junction left unmatched. This CDR3 comprises 17 residues. This CDR3 reads CASSPRPGLRRNNEQFF. The DNA of the CDR3 is TGTGCCAGCTCACCTCGACCGGGACTAAGAAGGAACAATGAGCAGTTCTTC.

The rearrangement links TRBV7-9 to TRBJ1-2; a weak D match, TRBD1 (5 bases). V was clipped by 2 bases and J by 1 base, with 11 bases between them. The CDR3 sequence is 15 residues long. The V gene's germline CDR1 is SEHNR and CDR2 FQNEAQ (reference sequence). CDR3 nucleotide sequence: TGTGCCAGCAGCTTACCCCGGGGGGATAACTATGGCTACACCTTC. Translated, it gives CASSLPRGDNYGYTF.

On this clone: The sample has other DNA sequences that encode this CDR3 too. V usage is TRBV28 and J usage is TRBJ2-7; 8 nucleotides line up with TRBD2. Germline CDR1 reads MDHEN; CDR2 reads SYDVKM. This CDR3 spans 15 amino acids. V was pared by 6 bases and J by 0 bases, with 7 bases of the junction left unmatched. The CDR3 is CASSPTSGSSYEQYF. The DNA for the CDR3 is TGTGCCAGCAGCCCCACTAGCGGCAGCTCCTACGAGCAGTACTTC.

V is TRBV9 and J is TRBJ1-6, with TRBD1 identical over 9 bases. The V gene's germline CDR1 is SGDLS and CDR2 YYNGEE. The CDR3 totals 15 residues. With V trimmed by 0 bases and J by 7 bases, 2 bases remained unmatched. This CDR3 reads CASSVDDRGNSPLHF. CDR3 nucleotides: TGTGCCAGCAGCGTAGATGACAGGGGGAATTCACCCCTCCACTTT. Combining the CDR3 with reference TRBV9 and TRBJ1-6 gives the whole variable domain DSGVTQTPKHLITATGQRVTLRCSPRSGDLSVYWYQQSLDQGLQFLIQYYNGEERAKGNILERFSAQQFPDLHSELNLSSLELGDSALYFCASSVDDRGNSPLHFGNGTRLTVT.

The rearrangement joins TRBV28 to TRBJ2-7; D is undetermined. CDR1 and CDR2 (germline): MDHEN, SYDVKM. V lost 4 bases, J lost 0 bases, and 13 bases lay in between. This CDR3 region has 15 residues. CDR3 amino acids: CASSWGTVISYEQYF. For the CDR3, the DNA is TGTGCCAGCAGTTGGGGAACAGTCATCTCCTACGAGCAGTACTTC.

The chain uses TRBV18 and TRBJ2-7, with 7 bases identical to TRBD2. Trimming at V came to 0 bases and at J to 3 bases, leaving 5 bases not matched to a gene. CDR3 length equals 15 residues. From germline, CDR1 is KGHSH and CDR2 LQKENI. The CDR3 protein is CASSPPGTIGYEQYF. DNA for the CDR3: TGTGCCAGCTCACCACCAGGGACTATCGGCTACGAGCAGTACTTC.

This clone was seen only once. This chain uses TRBV27 with TRBJ2-2; 8 bases match TRBD1. Unmatched junction bases numbered 2, after V lost 1 base and J lost 7 bases. Germline-derived CDR1 and CDR2 are MNHEY and SMNVEV (reference sequence). CDR3 size: 14 residues. The CDR3 DNA follows: TGTGCCAGCAGTTTATGGACAGGGAGCGGGGAGCTGTTTTTT. It encodes CASSLWTGSGELFF.

Of note for this clone: The sample holds other DNA sequences that translate to the same CDR3. CDR3 sequence: CASSFAGAYEQYF. DNA for the CDR3: TGTGCCAGCAGTTTTGCGGGGGCCTACGAGCAGTACTTC. The chain employs TRBV28 and TRBJ2-5; 7 bases agree with TRBD2. The J call could be wrong; TRBJ2-7 is a better fit for the DNA end. The length of the CDR3 is 13 residues. Germline loops: CDR1 MDHEN, CDR2 SYDVKM.

The chain couples TRBV10-3 to TRBJ2-1, with D possibly being TRBD2 (5 bases). V dropped 0 bases and J dropped 3 bases, with 9 bases sitting between them. The CDR3 has 15 residues. Germline lookup yields CDR1 ENHRY and CDR2 SYGVKD. CDR3 DNA sequence: TGTGCCATCAGTGAGTCCGAGGGTTACTACAATGAGCAGTTCTTC. Translating it yields CAISESEGYYNEQFF.

This clone has only one observation. The chain combines TRBV6-6 with TRBJ1-2; no definite D call. There are 13 residues in the CDR3. The germline gives CDR1 MNHNY, CDR2 SVGAGI (reference sequence). The germline V and J ends were trimmed by 2 bases and 7 bases, with 11 bases remaining between them. The DNA of the CDR3 is TGTGCCAGCAGTTACGTGCTGGTGGGTGGCTACACCTTC. It codes for CASSYVLVGGYTF.

The V gene is TRBV5-1, the J gene TRBJ2-5, with 7 nucleotides matching TRBD2. The CDR3 sequence is 15 residues long. V was clipped by 1 base and J by 4 bases; unmatched bases: 7. From germline, CDR1 is SGHRS and CDR2 YFSETQ. The CDR3 region has the DNA TGCGCCAGCAGCTTGTACTCCGGGAGGACAGAGACCCAGTACTTC. Encoded protein: CASSLYSGRTETQYF.

The sample holds one count of this clone. The rearrangement links TRBV11-2 to TRBJ1-4; 9 bases are a match to TRBD1. CDR3 length: 14 amino acids. V shed 1 base and J 7 bases; nucleotides not matched to a gene: 1. From germline, CDR1 is SGHAT and CDR2 FQNNGV. CDR3 DNA: TGTGCCAGCAGCTTAGGGACAGGGGTTGAAAAACTGTTTTTT. Its translation: CASSLGTGVEKLFF.

V gene TRBV9 combines with J gene TRBJ1-5, with D perhaps TRBD1 (5 bases). The germline V gene has CDR1 SGDLS and CDR2 YYNGEE. The CDR3 covers 15 residues. Deletions cut 4 bases from V and 5 bases from J, with 16 bases between. CDR3 sequence (DNA): TGTGCCAGCAGCCCTAGTGGAGGGGCCCATCAGCCCCAGCATTTT. Translating it yields CASSPSGGAHQPQHF.

V usage is TRBV4-1 and J usage is TRBJ2-7; D is unclear. Trimming took 5 bases from V and 3 from J, leaving 14 bases between them. The CDR3 length is 14 residues. The V gene's germline CDR1 is MGHRA and CDR2 YSYEKL. CDR3: CASSASPGIYEQYF. CDR3 nucleotide sequence: TGCGCCAGCAGCGCCTCCCCCGGAATCTACGAGCAGTACTTC.